This T cell receptor beta chain came from a study of early T cells in non-severe SARS-CoV-2 infection. Study overall: Bulk RNA isolated from unsorted whole blood underwent sequencing; chains were not paired.

The protocol attached unique molecular identifiers to individual cDNA molecules. MiXCR, applied by TCRdb to the 5' RACE reads, yields one record per CDR3 protein. This sample carries about 84,000 distinct CDR3 sequences, about an eighth of them seen once, and the ten largest clones take 2.6%. Worth noting for this clonotype: Its antigen is as yet unknown.

Whole-study findings and limits: Anti-spike CD8 responses were favored by VDJdb matching, which missed private and CD4 specificities.

This CDR3 spans 16 amino acids. Per the germline V gene, CDR1 is SGHVS and CDR2 is FQNEAQ. V dropped 4 bases and J dropped 0 bases, with 16 bases sitting between them. This receptor was identified in an adult who was a healthcare worker with PCR-confirmed SARS-CoV-2 infection or an uninfected control (not recorded which). Specimen: whole blood. The rearrangement joins TRBV7-8 to TRBJ2-7; D ambiguous. CDR3 nucleotide sequence: TGTGCCAGCAGCTCCCTCCCCATGGAGAGCTCCTACGAGCAGTACTTC. It is translated as CASSSLPMESSYEQYF.